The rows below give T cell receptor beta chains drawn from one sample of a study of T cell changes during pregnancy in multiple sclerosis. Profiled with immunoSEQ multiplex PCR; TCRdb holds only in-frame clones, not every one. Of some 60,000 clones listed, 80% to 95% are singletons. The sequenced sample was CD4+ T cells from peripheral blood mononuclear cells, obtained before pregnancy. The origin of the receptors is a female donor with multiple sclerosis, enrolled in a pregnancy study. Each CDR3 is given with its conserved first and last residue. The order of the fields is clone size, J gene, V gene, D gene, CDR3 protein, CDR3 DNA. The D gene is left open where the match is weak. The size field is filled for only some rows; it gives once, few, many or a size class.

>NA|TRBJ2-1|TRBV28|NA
CASSPMNEQFF
TGTGCCAGCAGTCCCATGAATGAGCAGTTCTTC
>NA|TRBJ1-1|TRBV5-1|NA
CASSLVAQTGTEAFF
TGCGCCAGCAGCTTGGTCGCACAGACCGGCACTGAAGCTTTCTTT
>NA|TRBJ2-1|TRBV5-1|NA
CASSLGGGANYNEQFF
TGCGCCAGCAGCTTGGGGGGTGGGGCCAACTACAATGAGCAGTTCTTC
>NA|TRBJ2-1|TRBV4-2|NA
CASSQEEGKSDEQFF
TGTGCCAGCAGCCAAGAGGAGGGGAAAAGCGATGAGCAGTTCTTC
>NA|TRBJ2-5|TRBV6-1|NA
CASSVDFWVETQYF
TGTGCCAGCAGTGTCGACTTCTGGGTAGAGACCCAGTACTTC
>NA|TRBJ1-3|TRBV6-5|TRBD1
CASSYSTTGLRNTIYF
TGTGCCAGCAGTTACTCCACGACAGGGTTGAGAAACACCATATATTTT
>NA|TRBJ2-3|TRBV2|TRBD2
CASRGTSGSTSTDTQYF
TGTGCCAGCCGTGGGACTAGCGGGAGCACTAGCACAGATACGCAGTATTTT
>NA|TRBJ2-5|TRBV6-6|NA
CASSLGTNQYF
TGTGCCAGCAGTTTGGGGACAAATCAGTACTTC
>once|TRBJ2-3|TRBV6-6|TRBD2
CASRRTSGGNTDTQYF
TGTGCCAGCAGACGTACTAGCGGGGGTAACACAGATACGCAGTATTTT
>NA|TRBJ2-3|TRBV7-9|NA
CASSGGGGSADTQYF
TGTGCCAGCAGCGGGGGAGGGGGGAGCGCAGATACGCAGTATTTT